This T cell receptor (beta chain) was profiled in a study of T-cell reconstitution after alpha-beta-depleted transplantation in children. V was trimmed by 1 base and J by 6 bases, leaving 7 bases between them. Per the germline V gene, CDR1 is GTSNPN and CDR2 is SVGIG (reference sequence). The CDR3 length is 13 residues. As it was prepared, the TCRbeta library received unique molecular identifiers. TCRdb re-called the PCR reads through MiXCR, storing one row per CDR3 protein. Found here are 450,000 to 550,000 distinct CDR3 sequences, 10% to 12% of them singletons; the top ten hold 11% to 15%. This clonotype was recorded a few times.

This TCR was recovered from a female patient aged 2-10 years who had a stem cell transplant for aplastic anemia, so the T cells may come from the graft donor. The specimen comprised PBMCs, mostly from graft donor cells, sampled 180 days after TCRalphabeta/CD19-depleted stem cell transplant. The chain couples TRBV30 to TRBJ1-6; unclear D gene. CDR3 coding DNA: TGTGCCTGGAGTGCGACACCTAATTCACCCCTCCACTTT. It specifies CAWSATPNSPLHF.